One and the same sample provided the 30 T cell receptor beta chains below, sequenced in a study of control samples from healthy donors and cancer patients. Generated by immunoSEQ multiplex PCR, the TCRdb table keeps only in-frame clones and is missing some. Here the sample spans 170,000 or so clones, around 94% being singletons. The specimen was blood. Receptors originate from a woman under 30 in good health.

This clone was picked up one time. This sequence joins TRBV28 and TRBJ2-1, with 8 bases lining up with TRBD1. This CDR3 has 16 amino acids. CDR1 MDHEN and CDR2 SYDVKM come from the germline V gene. Trimming took 6 bases from V and 5 from J; bases not matched to a gene: 12. The CDR3 here is CASSDPTGETDNEQFF. In nucleotides, the CDR3 is TGTGCCAGCAGCGACCCGACAGGGGAGACCGACAATGAGCAGTTCTTC.

The rearrangement joins TRBV19 to TRBJ1-5, with a possible D match to TRBD1 (5 bases). Trimming removed 7 bases from V and 4 bases from J, with 20 bases in between. The V gene's germline CDR1 is LNHDA and CDR2 SQIVND (reference sequence). This CDR3 is 16 amino acids long. CDR3 in DNA: TGTGCCAGTAACACGGGGGGGTATGCTGCAAATCAGCCCCAGCATTTT. The encoded protein is CASNTGGYAANQPQHF.

This clone was seen a handful of times. The chain employs TRBV2 and TRBJ2-7; the match to TRBD1 covers 7 bases. The V segment lost 4 bases and the J segment 3 bases; nucleotides outside the gene matches: 6. CDR3 length equals 14 residues. Germline V gene lookup returns CDR1 SNHLY and CDR2 FYNNEI. CDR3 sequence (DNA): TGTGCCAGCAGTGGAAAACAGGGGTACTACGAGCAGTACTTC. Translation gives CASSGKQGYYEQYF.

The rearrangement uses TRBV2 and TRBJ1-6, with a weak D call TRBD1 (6 bases). Germline CDR1 and CDR2: SNHLY and FYNNEI. The V end was cut by 11 bases, the J end by 7 bases, with 18 bases between. This CDR3 is built from 14 residues. Here the CDR3 DNA reads TGTGCCGCCTCCCTGGACCAGGGGAATTCACCCCTCCACTTT. This codes for CAASLDQGNSPLHF.

This clone was detected only once. Different DNA sequences within this sample yield the same CDR3. The CDR3 loop is CASSIRGETEAFF. CDR3 bases: TGTGCCAGTAGTATAAGAGGGGAAACTGAAGCTTTCTTT. The chain carries TRBV19 and TRBJ1-1; weak D call: TRBD1 (5 bases). Germline V lookup: CDR1 LNHDA, CDR2 SQIVND (reference sequence). V was clipped by 2 bases and J by 5 bases, with 9 bases between them. The CDR3 is 13 residues long.

This chain uses TRBV4-1 with TRBJ1-2; possibly TRBD1 for D (5 bases). The CDR3 covers 15 residues. V was trimmed by 1 base and J by 6 bases, leaving 15 bases between them. Germline V gives CDR1 MGHRA, CDR2 YSYEKL. The CDR3 protein is CASSQVRGAEDGYTF. The CDR3 DNA sequence: TGCGCCAGCAGCCAAGTACGGGGCGCAGAGGATGGCTACACCTTC.

This sequence joins TRBV7-2 and TRBJ1-4; no reliable D call. This CDR3 is built from 13 residues. From germline, CDR1 is SGHTA and CDR2 FQGNSA. The V end was cut by 2 bases, the J end by 1 base, with 2 bases between. CDR3 in DNA: TGTGCCAGCAGCTTACAAACTAATGAAAAACTGTTTTTT. This sequence encodes CASSLQTNEKLFF. The variable domain in full, completed from reference TRBV7-2 and TRBJ1-4, reads GAGVSQSPSNKVTEKGKDVELRCDPISGHTALYWYRQSLGQGLEFLIYFQGNSAPDKSGLPSDRFSAERTGGSVSTLTIQRTQQEDSAVYLCASSLQTNEKLFFGSGTQLSVL.

The rearrangement uses TRBV7-8 and TRBJ1-5; 7 nucleotides match TRBD1. Germline V gene data show CDR1 as SGHVS and CDR2 as FQNEAQ. The CDR3 covers 15 residues. V shed 1 base and J 6 bases; nucleotides not matched to a gene: 6. The CDR3 DNA reads as TGTGCCAGCAGCTTAGGAAGGGGGCGGATTCAGCCCCAGCATTTT. This gives the protein CASSLGRGRIQPQHF.

The chain uses TRBV7-2 and TRBJ2-1; the D gene is possibly TRBD1 (5 bases). CDR1 and CDR2 from the germline V gene are SGHTA and FQGNSA. Trimming stripped 3 bases from V and 5 bases from J, with 14 bases between. The CDR3 length is 15 residues. The CDR3 DNA sequence: TGTGCCAGCAGCTTTTCCTGGAGACAGAACAATGAGCAGTTCTTC. Protein sequence: CASSFSWRQNNEQFF.

This clone is a singleton in its sample. The CDR3, as DNA: TGTGCCAGCTCCCGGACAGACGCCATGAACACTGAAGCTTTCTTT. Its translation: CASSRTDAMNTEAFF. The chain has TRBV18 and TRBJ1-1, with D perhaps TRBD1 (6 bases). The CDR3 extends over 15 amino acids. In germline, CDR1 is KGHSH, CDR2 LQKENI. The ends were cut back, 6 bases at V and 0 bases at J, with 14 bases in the middle.

The V gene is TRBV6-2 or TRBV6-3, the J gene TRBJ1-5; 8 positions match TRBD1. There are 13 residues in the CDR3. From germline, CDR1 is MNHEY and CDR2 SVGEGT. The J segment lost 7 bases and the V segment lost 4 bases, leaving 3 bases of the junction unmatched. CDR3 in DNA: TGTGCCAGCAGTTTACAGGGGGGGCAGCCCCAGCATTTT. Translation gives CASSLQGGQPQHF.

The chain combines TRBV11-2 with TRBJ2-1; TRBD2 matches 7 bases. CDR1 is SGHAT and CDR2 is FQNNGV in the germline V gene. V trimming: 1 base; J trimming: 9 bases; junction bases outside the gene matches: 0. This CDR3 comprises 12 residues. The CDR3 sequence is CASSLGLAEQFF. The CDR3 DNA reads as TGTGCCAGCAGCTTAGGACTAGCTGAGCAGTTCTTC.

V gene TRBV28 combines with J gene TRBJ1-4; 11 nucleotides match TRBD1. Germline CDR1 and CDR2: MDHEN and SYDVKM. V lost 3 bases to trimming and J lost 10 bases; unmatched junction nucleotides: 1. This CDR3 is built from 13 residues. Written as DNA, the CDR3 is TGTGCCAGCAGTTTTGGGACAGGGGGAAAACTGTTTTTT. Translating gives CASSFGTGGKLFF.

V gene TRBV5-1 combines with J gene TRBJ1-1; 7 bases match TRBD1. The CDR3 has 15 amino acids. V was pared by 3 bases and J by 0 bases, with 5 bases of the junction left unmatched. The V gene's germline CDR1 is SGHRS and CDR2 YFSETQ. CDR3 coding DNA: TGCGCCAGCAGCTACGGACAGGATTTGAACACTGAAGCTTTCTTT. Its protein product is CASSYGQDLNTEAFF.

The chain is built from TRBV27 and TRBJ2-2, with D hard to call. The CDR3 spans 14 residues. Germline V CDR1 and CDR2: MNHEY, SMNVEV (reference sequence). The V gene lost 7 bases and the J gene lost 8 bases, with 17 bases spanning the gap. CDR3 protein: CASTWVVGSGELFF. CDR3 DNA sequence: TGTGCCAGCACCTGGGTAGTGGGCTCGGGGGAGCTGTTTTTT.

This clone showed up just once. This CDR3 reads CASSGSGRGIYNEQFF. In DNA form, the CDR3 reads TGTGCCAGCAGCGGTAGCGGAAGGGGAATCTACAATGAGCAGTTCTTC. The J gene is TRBJ2-1, the V gene TRBV9; possibly TRBD2 for D (6 bases). The CDR3 is made up of 16 amino acids. Germline CDR1 and CDR2: SGDLS and YYNGEE. The germline V and J ends were trimmed by 3 bases and 3 bases, with 16 bases remaining between them.

V and J are TRBV4-1 and TRBJ1-5; 10 bases align to TRBD1. The CDR3 length is 19 residues. V lost 0 bases and J lost 0; bases outside the gene matches: 8. Germline CDR1 and CDR2: MGHRA and YSYEKL. The CDR3 nucleotides read TGCGCCAGCAGCCAAGATTTGACAGGGGGCACTTATAGCAATCAGCCCCAGCATTTT. Translating it yields CASSQDLTGGTYSNQPQHF.

The genes are TRBV19 and TRBJ1-1; 7 nucleotides match TRBD1. The CDR3 spans 15 residues. V was clipped by 1 base and J by 2 bases; unmatched bases: 4. Germline-derived CDR1 and CDR2 are LNHDA and SQIVND (reference sequence). CDR3 protein: CASSIGTGINTEAFF. CDR3 bases: TGTGCCAGTAGTATAGGGACAGGCATAAACACTGAAGCTTTCTTT. Variable domain in full (rest from reference TRBV19 and TRBJ1-1): DGGITQSPKYLFRKEGQNVTLSCEQNLNHDAMYWYRQDPGQGLRLIYYSQIVNDFQKGDIAEGYSVSREKKESFPLTVTSAQKNPTAFYLCASSIGTGINTEAFFGQGTRLTVV.

The rearrangement links TRBV7-2 to TRBJ2-7, with D perhaps TRBD1 or TRBD2 (7 bases each). V lost 6 bases, J lost 2 bases, and 14 bases lay in between. The germline gives CDR1 SGHTA, CDR2 FQGNSA. This CDR3 has 14 residues. The CDR3 DNA sequence: TGTGCCAGCAGGGGGCAGGGGGGGGCCTACGAGCAGTACTTC. Translation gives CASRGQGGAYEQYF. Drawing the rest from reference TRBV7-2 and TRBJ2-7, the complete variable domain is GAGVSQSPSNKVTEKGKDVELRCDPISGHTALYWYRQSLGQGLEFLIYFQGNSAPDKSGLPSDRFSAERTGGSVSTLTIQRTQQEDSAVYLCASRGQGGAYEQYFGPGTRLTVT.

The chain carries TRBV6-6 and TRBJ2-2; 11 nucleotides line up with TRBD2. This CDR3 contains 17 residues. Germline lookup yields CDR1 MNHNY and CDR2 SVGAGI (reference sequence). V lost 6 bases, J lost 2 bases, and 8 bases stayed unmatched. In nucleotides, the CDR3 is TGTGCCAGCAGACGAACTAGCGGGGGCGTTAACACCGGGGAGCTGTTTTTT. Amino acids: CASRRTSGGVNTGELFF.

The rearrangement joins TRBV14 to TRBJ1-2; possible D gene TRBD1, 5 bases. This CDR3 has 13 residues. The V gene lost 4 bases and the J gene lost 7 bases, with 13 bases spanning the gap. CDR1 is SGHDN and CDR2 is FVKESK in the germline V gene. CDR3 sequence (DNA): TGTGCCAGCAGCCGTCAGGGCGCCCGTGGCTACACCTTC. Its translation: CASSRQGARGYTF.

V and J are TRBV5-1 and TRBJ2-2; tentative D call: TRBD1 (6 bases). V lost 5 bases, J lost 5 bases, and 13 bases lay in between. Germline V lookup: CDR1 SGHRS, CDR2 YFSETQ. The CDR3 is 14 amino acids. CDR3 in amino acids: CASSPWGRTGELFF. The CDR3 DNA follows: TGCGCCAGCAGTCCTTGGGGGCGGACCGGGGAGCTGTTTTTT.

This clone was seen a single time. The rearrangement links TRBV18 to TRBJ1-3; D is perhaps TRBD1 (5 bases). This CDR3 is built from 15 residues. Looked up from germline, CDR1 is KGHSH and CDR2 is LQKENI. With 0 bases removed from V and 8 bases from J, the gap between germline ends came to 14 bases. The CDR3 nucleotides read TGTGCCAGCTCACCACCGAAGCGGGGGGGGGACACCATATATTTT. Its protein is CASSPPKRGGDTIYF.

This rearrangement joins TRBV7-2 to TRBJ1-2; possibly TRBD1 for D (5 bases). The CDR3 is 15 residues long. V was clipped by 5 bases and J by 7 bases, with 20 bases between them. Germline loops: CDR1 SGHTA, CDR2 FQGNSA. CDR3 in amino acids: CASSLQGSDGLGYTF. The CDR3 DNA follows: TGTGCCAGCAGCCTCCAGGGTAGTGATGGGCTTGGCTACACCTTC. Full variable domain (rest looked up from reference TRBV7-2 and TRBJ1-2): GAGVSQSPSNKVTEKGKDVELRCDPISGHTALYWYRQSLGQGLEFLIYFQGNSAPDKSGLPSDRFSAERTGGSVSTLTIQRTQQEDSAVYLCASSLQGSDGLGYTFGSGTRLTVV.

This clone was counted once. The chain links TRBV18 to TRBJ1-5; D not certain. CDR1 is KGHSH, CDR2 LQKENI, per germline. This CDR3 is built from 13 residues. V lost 6 bases to trimming and J lost 5 bases, with 11 bases between them. The CDR3 protein is CASSPELDQPQHF. For the CDR3, the DNA is TGTGCCAGCTCCCCTGAGCTGGATCAGCCCCAGCATTTT.

The chain links TRBV18 to TRBJ2-2, with a weak D call TRBD2 (7 bases). CDR1 and CDR2 (germline): KGHSH, LQKENI. The CDR3 runs to 14 residues. V was shortened by 0 bases and J by 6 bases, with 8 bases between the two germline ends. This chain's CDR3 is CASSPPGGPGELFF. Here the CDR3 DNA reads TGTGCCAGCTCACCACCGGGGGGGCCCGGGGAGCTGTTTTTT.

This chain joins TRBV21-1 and TRBJ2-2; the table's TRBD1 call for D was not verified on the DNA. TRBV21-1 corresponds to a pseudogene. There are 14 residues in the CDR3. The CDR3 is CASSTNRVTGELFF. The DNA of the CDR3 is TGTGCCAGCAGCACGAACAGGGTGACCGGGGAGCTGTTTTTT.

The CDR3 reads CASSFRTGVGMGETQYF. The CDR3 bases are TGTGCCAGCAGCTTTCGGACAGGGGTGGGGATGGGAGAGACCCAGTACTTC. This rearrangement joins TRBV2 to TRBJ2-5; 9 bases agree with TRBD1. The V and J ends lost 6 bases and 4 bases, in that order; junction bases with no gene match: 15. Germline-derived CDR1 and CDR2 are SNHLY and FYNNEI. CDR3 length: 17 amino acids.

The sample holds one count of this clone. The V gene is TRBV9, the J gene TRBJ2-5, with D perhaps matching TRBD2 (7 bases). V dropped 3 bases and J dropped 1 base, with 16 bases sitting between them. This CDR3 spans 16 amino acids. Germline-derived CDR1 and CDR2 are SGDLS and YYNGEE. The CDR3 here is CASSGRGGRGQETQYF. For the CDR3, the DNA is TGTGCCAGCAGCGGAAGGGGGGGGCGAGGCCAAGAGACCCAGTACTTC. The full variable domain, its missing parts supplied by reference TRBV9 and TRBJ2-5, is DSGVTQTPKHLITATGQRVTLRCSPRSGDLSVYWYQQSLDQGLQFLIQYYNGEERAKGNILERFSAQQFPDLHSELNLSSLELGDSALYFCASSGRGGRGQETQYFGPGTRLLVL.

The gene calls are TRBV28 and TRBJ1-2; no definite D call. This CDR3 region has 14 residues. In germline, CDR1 is MDHEN, CDR2 SYDVKM. Trimming took off 2 bases at V and 4 bases at J, with 11 bases between the two ends. The CDR3 reads CASSLVTAIYGYTF. The CDR3 nucleotides read TGTGCCAGCAGTTTAGTAACAGCGATCTATGGCTACACCTTC.